The TCR beta chain under discussion was sequenced for a study of blood T cell repertoires in COVID-19. Looking at the study overall: Both acute and convalescent COVID-19 samples were obtained from the United States, Italy and Spain. In each case, the material was cDNA or gDNA derived from T cells, B-cell-depleted T cells, or PBMCs.

Germline CDR1 SNHLY, CDR2 FYNNEI. The CDR3 has 15 residues. The trim removed 6 bases at V and 4 bases at J, leaving 6 bases unmatched. As handled by the study authors: Reference gene primers were amplified, and this amplification served to estimate nucleated cell counts. Generated by immunoSEQ multiplex PCR, the TCRdb table keeps only in-frame clones and is missing some. V and J calls and clone size are copied from that table; D and trimming were computed from the DNA. In the table there are approximately 240,000 clones, 75% to 85% of which are singletons. For this clone: This CDR3 is also generated by other DNA sequences in the sample.

The sequenced material came from peripheral blood. The TCR was taken from a human donor in a cohort sampled during active COVID-19. The chain couples TRBV2 to TRBJ2-2, with 9 bases fitting TRBD1. Here the CDR3 reads CASRPQGAGTGELFF. CDR3 bases: TGTGCCAGCAGACCACAGGGGGCCGGCACCGGGGAGCTGTTTTTT.